The 27 T cell receptor beta chains in this list originate from one sample, sequenced in a study of T-cell reconstitution after alpha-beta-depleted transplantation in children. Unique molecular identifiers were incorporated during preparation of the TCRbeta library. TCRdb reprocessed the PCR reads with MiXCR, giving one entry per CDR3 protein. This table holds 200,000 or so distinct CDR3 sequences, approximately 7% found once. The sample was PBMCs, taken before TCRalphabeta/CD19-depleted stem cell transplant. Receptors originate from a boy aged 2 to 9 with acute lymphoblastic leukemia, due to receive a stem cell transplant.

This clonotype occurred a few times. The rearrangement links TRBV4-3 to TRBJ2-7, with D possibly TRBD2 on 7 matching bases. The CDR3 covers 16 residues. V was pared by 0 bases and J by 4 bases, with 16 bases between. CDR1 and CDR2 from the germline V gene are LGHNA and YSLEER. In DNA form, the CDR3 reads TGCGCCAGCAGCCAAGATAATATGGGGGGGCTGTACGAGCAGTACTTC. It is translated as CASSQDNMGGLYEQYF.

Regarding this clonotype: Just one base apart from a much larger clone, this may be a read error. The chain uses TRBV5-5 and TRBJ2-7; D is unresolved. There are 13 residues in the CDR3. Germline V lookup: CDR1 SGHKS, CDR2 YYEKEE (reference sequence). CDR3 amino acids: CARSSGPYYEQYF. The CDR3 DNA reads TGTGCCAGGAGCTCTGGACCGTACTACGAGCAGTACTTC.

A remark on this clonotype: This clone may be a read error of a much larger clone one base away. The rearrangement links TRBV27 to TRBJ1-1; a possible D gene is TRBD1 (6 bases). CDR1 MNHEY and CDR2 SMNVEV come from the germline V gene (reference sequence). The CDR3 has 17 amino acids. CDR3 sequence (DNA): TGTGCCAGCTGTTTATCAGGGCTGCAGGGGATGAACACTGAAGCTTTCTTT. Protein: CASCLSGLQGMNTEAFF.

This clonotype was recorded many times. The V and J genes are TRBV20-1 and TRBJ1-1; TRBD1 might be the D (6 bases). The CDR3 is 12 amino acids. Trimming took 8 bases from V and 6 from J, leaving 16 bases between them. In germline, CDR1 is DFQATT, CDR2 SNEGSKA (reference sequence). CDR3 residues: CSTVTGWAEAFF. DNA of the CDR3: TGCAGTACTGTCACAGGGTGGGCTGAAGCTTTCTTT.

J is TRBJ1-1 and V is TRBV7-8; the D is unclear. The germline CDR1 and CDR2 sequences are SGHVS and FQNEAQ. V was shortened by 4 bases and J by 3 bases, with 12 bases between the two germline ends. The CDR3 loop spans 14 amino acids. The CDR3 region is CASSSSRLDTEAFF. As DNA, the CDR3 is TGTGCCAGCAGCTCCTCTAGGCTAGACACTGAAGCTTTCTTT. The full variable domain, completed using reference TRBV7-8 and TRBJ1-1, is GAGVSQSPRYKVAKRGQDVALRCDPISGHVSLFWYQQALGQGPEFLTYFQNEAQLDKSGLPSDRFFAERPEGSVSTLKIQRTQQEDSAVYLCASSSSRLDTEAFFGQGTRLTVV.

The chain employs TRBV18 and TRBJ1-2; 7 nucleotides line up with TRBD1. In germline, CDR1 is KGHSH, CDR2 LQKENI. The CDR3 spans 14 residues. Unmatched junction bases numbered 8, after V lost 6 bases and J lost 4 bases. CDR3 residues: CASSERRDSYGYTF. The DNA of the CDR3 is TGTGCCAGCTCGGAGCGAAGGGACAGCTATGGCTACACCTTC.

This clonotype appeared many times. This chain links TRBV7-8 with TRBJ2-7; D remains unclear. V lost 2 bases and J 5 bases, leaving 10 bases between the germline ends. The CDR3 consists of 13 residues. The germline V gene has CDR1 SGHVS and CDR2 FQNEAQ. This CDR3 reads CASSLSPMDEQYF. The CDR3 nucleotides are TGTGCCAGCAGCTTAAGTCCGATGGACGAGCAGTACTTC.

The rearrangement links TRBV7-9 to TRBJ2-1, with 7 bases identical to TRBD2. V shed 4 bases and J 4 bases; nucleotides not matched to a gene: 10. The CDR3 sequence is 16 residues long. The germline V gene encodes CDR1 SEHNR and CDR2 FQNEAQ (reference sequence). CDR3 nucleotide sequence: TGTGCCAGCAGCTCCTGGGGGGGTAGAGCATACAATGAGCAGTTCTTC. Protein: CASSSWGGRAYNEQFF. The full variable domain, with the rest looked up from reference TRBV7-9 and TRBJ2-1, is DTGVSQNPRHKITKRGQNVTFRCDPISEHNRLYWYRQTLGQGPEFLTYFQNEAQLEKSRLLSDRFSAERPKGSFSTLEIQRTEQGDSAMYLCASSSWGGRAYNEQFFGPGTRLTVL.

V is TRBV3-1 and J is TRBJ2-1; 9 nucleotides match TRBD1. The junction had 7 bases not matched to a gene; V was cut back by 0 bases and J by 10 bases. The CDR3 has 15 amino acids. Germline loops: CDR1 LGHDT, CDR2 YNNKEL (reference sequence). The CDR3 DNA follows: TGTGCCAGCAGCCAAGAGAGGACAGGGGATCAGGAGCAGTTCTTC. This gives the protein CASSQERTGDQEQFF.

This clonotype was detected ten times or more. The rearrangement links TRBV28 to TRBJ2-1; D remains ambiguous. Germline assignment: CDR1 MDHEN and CDR2 SYDVKM. The V end lost 2 bases, the J end lost 7 bases, and 15 bases lay between the germline ends. The CDR3 has 15 residues. In DNA form, the CDR3 reads TGTGCCAGCAGTTTAAAGCGACACGTTTTGAATGAGCAGTTCTTC. Translating gives CASSLKRHVLNEQFF.

This clonotype was counted at least ten times. V and J are TRBV3-1 and TRBJ2-1; D uncertain. This CDR3 spans 13 amino acids. Trimming stripped 0 bases from V and 7 bases from J, with 7 bases between. Germline CDR1 is LGHDT and CDR2 is YNNKEL (reference sequence). This CDR3 reads CASSQDRLNEQFF. The DNA of the CDR3 is TGTGCCAGCAGCCAAGATCGGTTGAATGAGCAGTTCTTC.

In this sample, this clonotype turned up many times. This chain links TRBV14 with TRBJ1-3; 8 positions agree with TRBD1. The CDR3 is made up of 17 amino acids. CDR1 SGHDN and CDR2 FVKESK come from the germline V gene. J was trimmed by 4 bases and V by 2 bases; bases with no gene match: 10. For the CDR3, the DNA is TGTGCCAGCAGCCAACCCCAGACAGGGGCCTCCGGAAACACCATATATTTT. Translating gives CASSQPQTGASGNTIYF.

In its sample, this clonotype was seen many times. The CDR3 here is CASRGTAASTDTQYF. The CDR3 bases are TGTGCCAGCAGGGGCACAGCGGCGTCCACAGATACGCAGTATTTT. The chain combines TRBV28 with TRBJ2-3, with D perhaps matching TRBD2 (5 bases). The germline gives CDR1 MDHEN, CDR2 SYDVKM. This CDR3 has 15 residues. The V and J ends lost 6 bases and 2 bases respectively, with 15 bases between them. Drawing the rest from reference TRBV28 and TRBJ2-3, the complete variable domain is DVKVTQSSRYLVKRTGEKVFLECVQDMDHENMFWYRQDPGLGLRLIYFSYDVKMKEKGDIPEGYSVSREKKERFSLILESASTNQTSMYLCASRGTAASTDTQYFGPGTRLTVL.

This clonotype was counted ten times or more. The gene calls are TRBV12-3 or TRBV12-4 and TRBJ1-1; D might be TRBD1 (5 bases). The CDR3 is made up of 12 amino acids. V lost 5 bases, J lost 4 bases, and 8 bases lay in between. CDR3 DNA sequence: TGTGCCAGCAGTCGGGGGGGCACTGAAGCTTTCTTT. It specifies CASSRGGTEAFF.

This clonotype was seen many times. The J gene is TRBJ2-7, the V gene TRBV28, with a weak D call TRBD1 (6 bases). V was shortened by 6 bases and J by 4 bases, with 16 bases between the two germline ends. Germline values: CDR1 MDHEN, CDR2 SYDVKM. The CDR3 runs to 14 residues. The CDR3, as DNA: TGTGCCAGCAGCCGGGCCGGGACACTGTACGAGCAGTACTTC. This sequence encodes CASSRAGTLYEQYF.

The chain couples TRBV7-8 to TRBJ2-7, with D unresolved. The CDR3 sequence is 12 residues long. V shed 1 base and J shed 6 bases, with 7 bases lying between them. Germline values: CDR1 SGHVS, CDR2 FQNEAQ. In DNA, the CDR3 is TGTGCCAGCAGCTTAGGACCGTCCGAGCAGTACTTC. The encoded protein is CASSLGPSEQYF.

This clonotype was detected ten times or more. This chain uses TRBV5-1 with TRBJ2-7, with a weak D call TRBD2 (5 bases). With 1 base removed from V and 5 bases from J, the gap between germline ends came to 10 bases. Per the germline V gene, CDR1 is SGHRS and CDR2 is YFSETQ. The CDR3 is 13 amino acids. CDR3: CASSLFPADEQYF. DNA for the CDR3: TGCGCCAGCAGCTTGTTTCCAGCGGACGAGCAGTACTTC.

This clonotype showed up many times. The V call is TRBV15, the J call TRBJ2-1, with D possibly being TRBD1 (5 bases). The germline V gene encodes CDR1 LNHNV and CDR2 YYDKDF (reference sequence). There are 14 residues in the CDR3. Between the trimmed V and J ends, which lost 5 bases and 4 bases, there was a span of 12 bases. The CDR3 loop reads CATSGRALYNEQFF. In DNA form, the CDR3 reads TGTGCCACCAGCGGCAGGGCGCTTTACAATGAGCAGTTCTTC.

This clonotype was seen many times. This chain uses TRBV9 with TRBJ2-3, with 12 bases lining up with TRBD2. Per germline, CDR1 SGDLS and CDR2 YYNGEE. With V trimmed by 5 bases and J by 0 bases, 10 bases remained unmatched. This CDR3 is built from 18 residues. Written as DNA, the CDR3 is TGTGCCAGCAGTGCTCGCACTAGCGGGGGGACTAGCACAGATACGCAGTATTTT. Protein: CASSARTSGGTSTDTQYF.

This clonotype was picked up many times. V is TRBV20-1 and J is TRBJ2-7, with D maybe TRBD2 (5 bases). The length of the CDR3 is 13 residues. Trimming pared 6 bases from V and 1 base from J, leaving 13 bases between. Per germline, CDR1 DFQATT and CDR2 SNEGSKA (reference sequence). The CDR3 reads CSAPLGASYEQYF. The DNA for the CDR3 is TGCAGTGCCCCGTTGGGAGCGTCCTACGAGCAGTACTTC.

This clonotype came up many times. The V and J genes are TRBV7-2 and TRBJ2-3; the D call may be TRBD1 or TRBD2 (5 bases each). Trimming took off 7 bases at V and 8 bases at J, with 25 bases between the two ends. Looked up from germline, CDR1 is SGHTA and CDR2 is FQGNSA. The CDR3 covers 16 residues. The CDR3: CASTLTKLNAQGTQYF. The CDR3 region has the DNA TGTGCCAGCACCCTGACTAAACTTAACGCTCAGGGTACGCAGTATTTT.

There are many counts of this clonotype. The V gene is TRBV12-3 or TRBV12-4, the J gene TRBJ2-2; 8 nucleotides match TRBD1. CDR3 length equals 15 residues. Trimming removed 6 bases from V and 7 bases from J; junction bases left unmatched: 10. CDR3 loop: CASSPIRGRHGELFF. In nucleotides, the CDR3 is TGTGCCAGCAGCCCGATCAGGGGGCGCCACGGGGAGCTGTTTTTT.

This clonotype has ten or more counts. V gene TRBV6-5 combines with J gene TRBJ2-2; 8 nucleotides agree with TRBD1. Trimming cost V 4 bases and J 3 bases; bases outside gene matches: 1. The CDR3 loop spans 14 amino acids. Germline V gene sequence: CDR1 MNHEY, CDR2 SVGAGI. The DNA for the CDR3 is TGTGCCAGCAGTTCAGGGGGCGACACCGGGGAGCTGTTTTTT. Its translation is CASSSGGDTGELFF.

This clonotype was counted between two and nine times. This chain connects TRBV3-1 to TRBJ2-1; D gene unclear. V was cut by 6 bases and J by 5 bases, with 17 bases left in between. Germline V gene sequence: CDR1 LGHDT, CDR2 YNNKEL (reference sequence). The CDR3 is 15 amino acids. The CDR3 region is CASRTDLNLNNEQFF. DNA for the CDR3: TGTGCCAGCAGAACTGACTTAAACCTTAACAATGAGCAGTTCTTC.

This clonotype has ten or more counts. J is TRBJ1-1 and V is TRBV4-2, with a weak D call TRBD1 (5 bases). Trimming took off 0 bases at V and 2 bases at J, with 10 bases between the two ends. The CDR3 is 15 residues long. Germline V gene data show CDR1 as LGHNA and CDR2 as YNFKEQ. The CDR3 region is CASSQELGENTEAFF. The CDR3, as DNA: TGTGCCAGCAGCCAAGAATTAGGGGAAAACACTGAAGCTTTCTTT.

This clonotype was picked up many times. The chain combines TRBV20-1 with TRBJ2-3; D remains unclear. CDR1 and CDR2 (germline): DFQATT, SNEGSKA (reference sequence). The CDR3 consists of 13 residues. With 6 bases removed from V and 0 bases from J, the gap between germline ends came to 10 bases. The CDR3 loop is CSASVPSTDTQYF. CDR3 coding DNA: TGCAGTGCCTCCGTCCCCAGCACAGATACGCAGTATTTT.

V and J are TRBV6-1 and TRBJ2-7; 11 bases line up with TRBD1. CDR1 and CDR2 from the germline V gene are MNHNS and SASEGT. J was trimmed by 3 bases and V by 6 bases; bases with no gene match: 7. CDR3 size: 15 residues. The CDR3 DNA reads TGTGCCAGCAGAGAGCTGGGGACAGGGGGCTACGAGCAGTACTTC. This gives the protein CASRELGTGGYEQYF.